The TCR beta chain under discussion was sequenced for a study of cytomegalovirus exposure and HLA in healthy donors. The PCR had 60 Vbeta and 13 Jbeta primers. Sequencing was performed with immunoSEQ multiplex PCR; in TCRdb, only in-frame clones are kept and a portion is missing. Of approximately 150,000 clones detected, just under 70% appear once; the ten largest clones hold approximately 4.3%. Germline values: CDR1 KGHSH, CDR2 LQKENI. This CDR3 contains 14 residues. V gave up 6 bases and J gave up 0 bases; unmatched junction bases: 4. Study-level findings and limits: Researchers counted 164 TCR beta chains as cytomegalovirus-associated.

With respect to this clone: Its antigen is not known.

Sample: PBMCs. The chain carries TRBV18 and TRBJ2-5, with 7 positions matching TRBD2. The clonotype originates from a man between 60 and 75 years old in good health and CMV-seronegative. CDR3 coding DNA: TGTGCCAGCTCGACTAGCTGGGACCAAGAGACCCAGTACTTC. Translated, it gives CASSTSWDQETQYF.